The present TCR beta chain was sequenced within a study of blood T cell repertoires in COVID-19. Study summary: Researchers got acute and convalescent COVID-19 samples from the United States, Italy and Spain. T cells, B-cell-depleted T cells, or PBMCs provided the cDNA or gDNA that served as material.

Under the authors' procedure: Nucleated cell counts were estimated from reference gene primer amplification. Profiling relied on immunoSEQ multiplex PCR, and the TCRdb table lists in-frame clones only, not all of them. The DNA was the basis for D and trimming; V, J and clone size are from that table. This table holds about 99,000 clones, 88% found once. The length of the CDR3 is 14 residues. The germline V gene has CDR1 SGHRS and CDR2 YFSETQ. Trimming removed 2 bases from V and 1 base from J; junction bases left unmatched: 2. This clone was observed a few times. The TCR originated in a human donor in a cohort sampled during active COVID-19. This chain uses TRBV5-1 with TRBJ1-1; 7 bases fit TRBD1. The sequencing sample was made of peripheral blood. The CDR3 loop is CASSLDRENTEAFF. The DNA for the CDR3 is TGCGCCAGCAGCTTAGACAGGGAGAACACTGAAGCTTTCTTT.